This T cell receptor (beta chain) was profiled in a study of tumor-infiltrating lymphocytes in localized non-small cell lung cancer. The CDR3 spans 16 amino acids, including both terminal residues. CDR1 and CDR2 from the germline V gene are LGHNA and YSLEER. On this clone itself: No DNA is shown, since the ends of the CDR3 on it are uncertain; the CDR3 is the one TCRdb lists. Other DNA variants within this sample encode the same CDR3.

Method: immunoSEQ multiplex PCR; TCRdb's copy keeps in-frame clones and lacks some. The sample lists about 15,000 clones, roughly four fifths seen once, with 2.6% in the top ten. Sequenced material: lung tumor tissue. The chain is built from TRBV4-3 and TRBJ2-7; the table's D call of TRBD1 was not tested on the DNA. This sequence originates from a human donor with non-small cell lung cancer. CDR3: CASSQEWGQGAYEQYF.